The rows below give T cell receptor beta chains drawn from one sample of a study of response to subunit inactivated influenza vaccine. MiXCR was run by TCRdb on the RT-PCR reads, yielding one entry per CDR3 protein. Among fewer than 550,000 distinct CDR3 sequences listed, about 25% were seen once. This material consisted of CD4+ T cells sorted from PBMCs, taken roughly 5 days after vaccination. Receptor source: a man aged 45-60 years who received an inactivated influenza vaccine. CDR3s include the opening cysteine and the closing phenylalanine or tryptophan. A D gene is named only where the DNA matches it firmly. A row's size may be missing; if present it is once, few, many or a size class.

clone size: -; V gene: TRBV9; D gene: -; J gene: TRBJ1-2; CDR3 protein: CASSVVTAVGYTF; CDR3 DNA: TGTGCCAGCAGCGTAGTCACCGCCGTCGGCTACACCTTC
clone size: -; V gene: TRBV3-1; D gene: -; J gene: TRBJ2-1; CDR3 protein: CASSQDPHLSDEQFF; CDR3 DNA: TGTGCCAGCAGCCAAGATCCCCACCTAAGCGATGAGCAGTTCTTC
clone size: few; V gene: TRBV7-6; D gene: TRBD1; J gene: TRBJ1-1; CDR3 protein: CASSLGGGGGSEAFF; CDR3 DNA: TGTGCCAGCAGCTTAGGGGGTGGAGGGGGCTCGGAAGCTTTCTTT
clone size: -; V gene: TRBV12-3/TRBV12-4; D gene: TRBD2; J gene: TRBJ2-5; CDR3 protein: CASSQSGGAETQYF; CDR3 DNA: TGTGCCAGCAGTCAAAGCGGGGGCGCGGAGACCCAGTACTTC
clone size: few; V gene: TRBV7-2; D gene: TRBD1; J gene: TRBJ2-7; CDR3 protein: CASSPLTGTGGSYEQYF; CDR3 DNA: TGTGCCAGCAGCCCGTTGACCGGGACAGGGGGCTCCTACGAGCAGTACTTC
clone size: -; V gene: TRBV11-2; D gene: TRBD2; J gene: TRBJ2-1; CDR3 protein: CASSLGLAGGPYYNEQFF; CDR3 DNA: TGTGCCAGCAGCTTAGGACTAGCGGGGGGGCCCTACTACAATGAGCAGTTCTTC
clone size: many; V gene: TRBV28; D gene: TRBD2; J gene: TRBJ2-1; CDR3 protein: CASSTLAAIPRNEQFF; CDR3 DNA: TGTGCCAGCAGCACGCTAGCGGCCATACCTCGGAATGAGCAGTTCTTC
clone size: -; V gene: TRBV6-1; D gene: TRBD1; J gene: TRBJ2-1; CDR3 protein: CASSLPGQGRNEQFF; CDR3 DNA: TGTGCCAGCAGCCTTCCGGGACAGGGCAGAAATGAGCAGTTCTTC
clone size: few; V gene: TRBV3-1; D gene: -; J gene: TRBJ2-7; CDR3 protein: CASSQYNIFMRYEQYF; CDR3 DNA: TGTGCCAGCAGCCAATACAATATATTTATGCGTTACGAGCAGTACTTC
clone size: -; V gene: TRBV11-2; D gene: TRBD2; J gene: TRBJ2-5; CDR3 protein: CASSGGLAGGLGSETQYF; CDR3 DNA: TGTGCCAGCAGCGGGGGACTAGCGGGGGGCCTGGGATCGGAGACCCAGTACTTC
clone size: -; V gene: TRBV7-2; D gene: -; J gene: TRBJ1-2; CDR3 protein: CASSSLGTYYGYTF; CDR3 DNA: TGTGCCAGCAGCTCACTCGGGACTTACTATGGCTACACCTTC